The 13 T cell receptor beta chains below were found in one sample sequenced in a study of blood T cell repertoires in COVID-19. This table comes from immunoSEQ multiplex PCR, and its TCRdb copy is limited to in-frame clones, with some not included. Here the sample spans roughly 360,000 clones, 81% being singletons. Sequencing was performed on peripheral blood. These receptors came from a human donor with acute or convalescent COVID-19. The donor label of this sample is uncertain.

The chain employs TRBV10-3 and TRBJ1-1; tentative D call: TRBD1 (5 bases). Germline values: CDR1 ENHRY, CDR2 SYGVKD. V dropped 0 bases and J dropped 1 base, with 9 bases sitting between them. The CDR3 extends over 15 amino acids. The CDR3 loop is CAISESGGGNTEAFF. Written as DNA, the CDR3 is TGTGCCATCAGTGAGTCCGGGGGGGGGAACACTGAAGCTTTCTTT.

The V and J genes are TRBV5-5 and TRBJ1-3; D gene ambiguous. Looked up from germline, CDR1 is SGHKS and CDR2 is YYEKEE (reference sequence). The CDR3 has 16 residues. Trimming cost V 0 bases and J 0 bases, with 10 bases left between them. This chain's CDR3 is CASSLASAGSGNTIYF. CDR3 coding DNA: TGTGCCAGCAGCTTGGCTTCCGCGGGCTCTGGAAACACCATATATTTT.

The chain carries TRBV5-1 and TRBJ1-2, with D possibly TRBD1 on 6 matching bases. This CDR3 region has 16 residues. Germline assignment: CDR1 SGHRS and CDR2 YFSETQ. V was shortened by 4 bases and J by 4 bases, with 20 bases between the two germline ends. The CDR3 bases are TGCGCCAGCAGCGAAACCACAGGGCAGTACGCCTATGGCTACACCTTC. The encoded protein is CASSETTGQYAYGYTF.

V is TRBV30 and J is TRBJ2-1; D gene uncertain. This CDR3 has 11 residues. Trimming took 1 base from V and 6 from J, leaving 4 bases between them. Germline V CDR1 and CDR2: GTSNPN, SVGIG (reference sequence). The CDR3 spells CAWSASNEQFF. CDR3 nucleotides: TGTGCCTGGAGTGCGAGCAATGAGCAGTTCTTC.

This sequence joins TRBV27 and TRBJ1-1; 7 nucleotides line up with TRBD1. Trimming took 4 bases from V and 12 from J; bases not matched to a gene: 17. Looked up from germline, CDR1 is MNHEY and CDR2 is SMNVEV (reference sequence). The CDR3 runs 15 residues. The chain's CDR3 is CASSSNGQVPLESFF. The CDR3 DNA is TGTGCCAGCAGTTCCAACGGACAGGTCCCGTTGGAGTCTTTCTTT.

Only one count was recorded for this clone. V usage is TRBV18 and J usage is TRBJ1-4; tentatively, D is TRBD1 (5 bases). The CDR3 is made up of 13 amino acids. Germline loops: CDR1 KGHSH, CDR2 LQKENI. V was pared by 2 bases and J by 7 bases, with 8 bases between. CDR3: CASSPLQGEKLFF. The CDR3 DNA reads TGTGCCAGCTCACCATTGCAGGGTGAAAAACTGTTTTTT.

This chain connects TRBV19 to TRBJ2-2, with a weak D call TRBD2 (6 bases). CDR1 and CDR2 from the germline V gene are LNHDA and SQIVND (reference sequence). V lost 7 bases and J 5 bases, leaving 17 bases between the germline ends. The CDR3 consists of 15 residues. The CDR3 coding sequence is TGTGCCAGTAATAATTTCGGGGGACGAACCGGGGAGCTGTTTTTT. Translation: CASNNFGGRTGELFF.

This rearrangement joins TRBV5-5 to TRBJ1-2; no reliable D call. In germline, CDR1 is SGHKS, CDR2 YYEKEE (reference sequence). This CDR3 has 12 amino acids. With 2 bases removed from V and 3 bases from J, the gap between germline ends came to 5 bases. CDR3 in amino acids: CASSLYYYGYTF. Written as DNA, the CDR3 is TGTGCCAGCAGCTTATATTACTATGGCTACACCTTC.

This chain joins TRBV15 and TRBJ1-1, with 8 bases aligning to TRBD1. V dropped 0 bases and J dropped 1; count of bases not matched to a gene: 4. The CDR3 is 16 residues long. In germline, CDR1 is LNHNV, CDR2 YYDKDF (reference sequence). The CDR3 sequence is CATSRDRGHRNTEAFF. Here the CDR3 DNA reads TGTGCCACCAGCAGAGACAGGGGGCACCGGAACACTGAAGCTTTCTTT.

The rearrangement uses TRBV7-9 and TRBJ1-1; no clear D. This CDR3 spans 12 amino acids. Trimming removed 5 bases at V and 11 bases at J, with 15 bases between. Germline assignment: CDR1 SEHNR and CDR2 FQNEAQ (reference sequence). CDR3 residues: CASSIPLTRAFF. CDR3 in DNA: TGTGCCAGCAGCATTCCCCTTACTAGGGCTTTCTTT.

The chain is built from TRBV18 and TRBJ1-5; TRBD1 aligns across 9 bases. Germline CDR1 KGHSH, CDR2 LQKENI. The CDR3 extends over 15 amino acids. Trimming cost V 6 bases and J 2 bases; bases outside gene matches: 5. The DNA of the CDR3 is TGTGCCAGCTCGTGGACAGGGGCCCGCAATCAGCCCCAGCATTTT. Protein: CASSWTGARNQPQHF. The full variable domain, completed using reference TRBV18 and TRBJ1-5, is NAGVMQNPRHLVRRRGQEARLRCSPMKGHSHVYWYRQLPEEGLKFMVYLQKENIIDESGMPKERFSAEFPKEGPSILRIQQVVRGDSAAYFCASSWTGARNQPQHFGDGTRLSIL.

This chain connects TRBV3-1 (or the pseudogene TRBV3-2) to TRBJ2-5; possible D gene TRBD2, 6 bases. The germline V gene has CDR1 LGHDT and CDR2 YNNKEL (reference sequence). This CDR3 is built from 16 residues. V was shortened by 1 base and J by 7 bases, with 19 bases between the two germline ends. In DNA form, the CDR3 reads TGTGCCAGCAGCCAAGGTCCCGGGGGAGCCGTTGGGACCCAGTACTTC. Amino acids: CASSQGPGGAVGTQYF.

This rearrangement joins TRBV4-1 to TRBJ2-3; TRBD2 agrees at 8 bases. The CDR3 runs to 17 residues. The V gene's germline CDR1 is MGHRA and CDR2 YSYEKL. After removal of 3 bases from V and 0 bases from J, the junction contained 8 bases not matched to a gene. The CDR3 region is CASSQTTSGISTDTQYF. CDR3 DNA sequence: TGCGCCAGCAGCCAGACTACTAGCGGTATCAGCACAGATACGCAGTATTTT.